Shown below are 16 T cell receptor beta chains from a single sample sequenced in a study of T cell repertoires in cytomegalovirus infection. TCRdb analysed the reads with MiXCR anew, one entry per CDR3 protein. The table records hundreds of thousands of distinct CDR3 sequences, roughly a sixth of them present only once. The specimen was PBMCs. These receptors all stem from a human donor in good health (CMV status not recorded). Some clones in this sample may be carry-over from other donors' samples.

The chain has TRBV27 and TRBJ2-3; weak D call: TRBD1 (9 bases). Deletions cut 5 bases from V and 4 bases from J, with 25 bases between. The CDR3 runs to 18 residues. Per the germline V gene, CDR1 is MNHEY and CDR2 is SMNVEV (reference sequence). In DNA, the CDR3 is TGTGCCAGCAGTCTCCTCTCCGGGGGGGGACAGGGCCCAGATACGCAGTATTTT. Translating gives CASSLLSGGGQGPDTQYF.

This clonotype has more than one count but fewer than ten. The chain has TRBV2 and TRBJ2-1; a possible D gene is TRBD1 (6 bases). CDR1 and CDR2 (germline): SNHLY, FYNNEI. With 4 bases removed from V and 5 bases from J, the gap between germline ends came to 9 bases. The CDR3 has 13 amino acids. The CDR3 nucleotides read TGTGCCAGCAGTGTTACAGGGCACAATGAGCAGTTCTTC. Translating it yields CASSVTGHNEQFF.

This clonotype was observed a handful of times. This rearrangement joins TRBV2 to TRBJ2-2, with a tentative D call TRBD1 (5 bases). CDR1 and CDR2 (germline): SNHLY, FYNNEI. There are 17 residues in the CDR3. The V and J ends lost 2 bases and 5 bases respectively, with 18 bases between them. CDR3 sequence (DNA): TGTGCCAGCAGTGAAAATCCCCCCCCAGGGCTAACCGGGGAGCTGTTTTTT. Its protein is CASSENPPPGLTGELFF.

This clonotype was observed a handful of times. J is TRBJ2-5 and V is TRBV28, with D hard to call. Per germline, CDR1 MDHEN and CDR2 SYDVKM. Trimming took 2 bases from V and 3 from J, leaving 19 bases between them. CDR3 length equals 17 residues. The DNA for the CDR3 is TGTGCCAGCAGTTTAAACCCCACAAGGTTTCGGGAAGAGACCCAGTACTTC. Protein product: CASSLNPTRFREETQYF.

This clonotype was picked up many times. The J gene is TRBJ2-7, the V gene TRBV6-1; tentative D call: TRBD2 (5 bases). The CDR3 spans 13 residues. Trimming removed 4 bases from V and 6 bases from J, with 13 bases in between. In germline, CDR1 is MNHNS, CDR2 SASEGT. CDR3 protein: CASSAILAAEQYF. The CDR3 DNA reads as TGTGCCAGCAGTGCTATCCTAGCAGCCGAGCAGTACTTC.

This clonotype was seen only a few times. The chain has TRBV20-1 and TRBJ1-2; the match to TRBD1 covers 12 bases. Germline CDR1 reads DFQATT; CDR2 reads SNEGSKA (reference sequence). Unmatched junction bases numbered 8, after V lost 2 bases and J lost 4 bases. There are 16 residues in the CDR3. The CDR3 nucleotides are TGCAGTGCTAGATCCCGGGACAGGGGGCTCTTCTATGGCTACACCTTC. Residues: CSARSRDRGLFYGYTF.

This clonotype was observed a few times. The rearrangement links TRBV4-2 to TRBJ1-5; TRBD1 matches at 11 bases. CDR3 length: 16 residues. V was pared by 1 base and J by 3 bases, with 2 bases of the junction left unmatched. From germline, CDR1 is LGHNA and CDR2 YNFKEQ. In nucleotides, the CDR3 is TGTGCCAGCAGCCAAGGGACAGGGGGCTTCAATCAGCCCCAGCATTTT. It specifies CASSQGTGGFNQPQHF.

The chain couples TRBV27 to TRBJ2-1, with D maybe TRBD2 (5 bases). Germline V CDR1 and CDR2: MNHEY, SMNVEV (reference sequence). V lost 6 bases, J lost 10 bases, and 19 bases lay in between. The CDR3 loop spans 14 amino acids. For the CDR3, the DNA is TGTGCCAGCAGGCCAGGACTGGAGATTGGGGAGCAGTTCTTC. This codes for CASRPGLEIGEQFF.

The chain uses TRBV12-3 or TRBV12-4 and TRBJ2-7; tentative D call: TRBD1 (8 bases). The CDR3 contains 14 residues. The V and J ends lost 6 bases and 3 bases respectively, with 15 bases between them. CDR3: CASSRTGGDYEQYF. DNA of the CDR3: TGTGCCAGCAGCCGCACAGGGGGGGACTACGAGCAGTACTTC.

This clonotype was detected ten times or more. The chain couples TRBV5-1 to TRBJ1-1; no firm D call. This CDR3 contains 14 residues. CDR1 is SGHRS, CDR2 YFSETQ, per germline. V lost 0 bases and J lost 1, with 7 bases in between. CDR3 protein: CASSLGFTNTEAFF. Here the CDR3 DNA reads TGCGCCAGCAGCTTGGGATTTACGAACACTGAAGCTTTCTTT.

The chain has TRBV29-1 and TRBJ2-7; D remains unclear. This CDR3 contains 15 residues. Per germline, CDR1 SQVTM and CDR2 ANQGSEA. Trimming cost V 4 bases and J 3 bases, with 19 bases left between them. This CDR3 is CSVVVIVVEVYEQYF. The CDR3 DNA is TGCAGCGTTGTAGTTATTGTGGTTGAGGTCTACGAGCAGTACTTC.

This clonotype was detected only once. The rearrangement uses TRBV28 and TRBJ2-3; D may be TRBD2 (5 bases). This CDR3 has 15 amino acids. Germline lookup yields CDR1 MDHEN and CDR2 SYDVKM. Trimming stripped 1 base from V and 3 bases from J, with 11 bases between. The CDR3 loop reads CASSLFSLATDTQYF. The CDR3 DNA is TGTGCCAGCAGTTTATTTTCTCTAGCAACAGATACGCAGTATTTT. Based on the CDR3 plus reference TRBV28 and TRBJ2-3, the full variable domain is DVKVTQSSRYLVKRTGEKVFLECVQDMDHENMFWYRQDPGLGLRLIYFSYDVKMKEKGDIPEGYSVSREKKERFSLILESASTNQTSMYLCASSLFSLATDTQYFGPGTRLTVL.

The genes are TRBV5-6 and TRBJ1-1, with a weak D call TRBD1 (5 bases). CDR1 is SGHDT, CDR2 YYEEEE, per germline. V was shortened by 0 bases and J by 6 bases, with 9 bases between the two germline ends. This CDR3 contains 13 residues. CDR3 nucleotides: TGTGCCAGCAGCTTGGTAAGCAGGGCTGAAGCTTTCTTT. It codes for CASSLVSRAEAFF.

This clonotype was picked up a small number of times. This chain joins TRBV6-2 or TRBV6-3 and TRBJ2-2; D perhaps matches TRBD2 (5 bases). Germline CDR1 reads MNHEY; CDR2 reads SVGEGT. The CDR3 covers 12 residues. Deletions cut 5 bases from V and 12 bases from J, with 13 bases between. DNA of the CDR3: TGTGCCAGCAGTCGTCGACCGGGGAAGCTGTTTTTT. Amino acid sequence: CASSRRPGKLFF.

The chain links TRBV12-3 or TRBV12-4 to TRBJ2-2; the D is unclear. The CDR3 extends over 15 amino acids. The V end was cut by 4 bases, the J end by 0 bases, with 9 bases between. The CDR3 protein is CASSWTPANTGELFF. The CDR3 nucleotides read TGTGCCAGCAGTTGGACGCCAGCGAACACCGGGGAGCTGTTTTTT.

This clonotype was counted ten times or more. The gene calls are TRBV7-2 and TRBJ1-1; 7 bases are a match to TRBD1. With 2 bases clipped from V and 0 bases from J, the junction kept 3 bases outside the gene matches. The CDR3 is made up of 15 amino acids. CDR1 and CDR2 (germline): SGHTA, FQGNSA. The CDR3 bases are TGTGCCAGCAGCTTATCAGGGGGATTGAACACTGAAGCTTTCTTT. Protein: CASSLSGGLNTEAFF.